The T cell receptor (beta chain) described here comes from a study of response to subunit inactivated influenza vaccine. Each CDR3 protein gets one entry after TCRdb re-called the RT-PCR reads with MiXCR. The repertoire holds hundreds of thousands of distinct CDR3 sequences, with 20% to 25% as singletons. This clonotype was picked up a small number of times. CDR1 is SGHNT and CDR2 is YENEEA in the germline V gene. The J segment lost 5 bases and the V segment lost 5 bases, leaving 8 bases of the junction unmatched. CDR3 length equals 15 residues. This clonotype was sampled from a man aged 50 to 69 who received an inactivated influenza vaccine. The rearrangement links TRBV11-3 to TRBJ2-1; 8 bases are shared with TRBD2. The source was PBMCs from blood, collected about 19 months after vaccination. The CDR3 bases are TGTGCCAGCAGCCTAAGCGGGGGAGAACACAATGAGCAGTTCTTC. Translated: CASSLSGGEHNEQFF.